The clone carrying this T cell receptor (beta chain) appeared a few times. Its antigen remains unknown. The data originate from a study of response to subunit inactivated influenza vaccine. The CDR3 is 15 amino acids. V was clipped by 4 bases and J by 1 base; unmatched bases: 7. CDR1 and CDR2 from the germline V gene are SGHRS and YFSETQ. Broader study findings: Each seasonal influenza vaccination, the authors suggested, recruits few new T cells.

TCRdb passed the RT-PCR reads through MiXCR, listing each CDR3 protein once. The sample lists some 850,000 distinct CDR3 sequences, under 20% occurring once. Sample: PBMCs from blood, taken 5 days after vaccination. The chain is built from TRBV5-1 and TRBJ1-1; the match to TRBD1 covers 7 bases. This TCR was recovered from a man in his fifties or sixties who received an inactivated influenza vaccine. The CDR3 DNA reads as TGCGCCAGCAGCCAGGGGACAGCCAAGAACACTGAAGCTTTCTTT. It encodes CASSQGTAKNTEAFF.